This TCR beta chain appears in the sequencing data of a study of shared clonotypes between healthy human individuals. Findings and limits, study-wide: Richness estimates generally favored naive over memory subsets. Sharing across four donors was highest in naive CD4 (roughly 5%) and lowest in memory CD8 (roughly 0.4%).

With regard to this clone: Its antigen is undetermined.

Germline values: CDR1 LNHDA, CDR2 SQIVND (reference sequence). CDR3 length equals 14 residues. This table comes from immunoSEQ multiplex PCR, and its TCRdb copy is limited to in-frame clones, with some not included. This table has around 700,000 clones, under 80% appearing once. The source material was memory CD4+ T cells sorted from blood. Noted subset: CD45RA-negative fraction. The source of this sequence is a young woman in good health. The gene calls are TRBV19 and TRBJ2-5, with 11 bases lining up with TRBD2. The DNA matches TRBJ2-7 better at its end, which makes the J call doubtful. CDR3: CASRPGLAAHEQYF. CDR3 nucleotide sequence: TGTGCCAGTAGGCCGGGACTAGCGGCCCACGAGCAGTACTTC.